This T cell receptor (beta chain) was recorded in a study of CD8 T cells in Susac syndrome. This clonotype was found a few times. After extraction with the RNeasy kit, 0.5 to 1 ug of the RNA was reverse transcribed using random hexamers. Amplification of TCR beta CDR3 spanned 54 Vbeta and 13 Jbeta via immunoSEQ multiplex PCR. TCRdb reprocessed the immunoSEQ multiplex PCR reads with MiXCR, giving one entry per CDR3 protein. In the table there are roughly 120,000 distinct CDR3 sequences, about 95% of which are singletons. Germline values: CDR1 SEHNR, CDR2 FQNEAQ (reference sequence). Trimming left V 2 bases short and J 6 bases short, with 8 bases between. This CDR3 comprises 13 residues.

The sample consisted of CD4+ T cells from PBMCs. This chain joins TRBV7-9 and TRBJ1-5; D ambiguous. The TCR comes from a human donor in good health. The CDR3 DNA is TGTGCCAGCAGCTTAACCGGGCTTCAGCCCCAGCATTTT. Its protein is CASSLTGLQPQHF.